Listed below are T cell receptor beta chains from one sample, sequenced in a study of low-dose radiotherapy and immunotherapy resistance in tumors. TCRdb itself ran the reads through MiXCR, one entry per CDR3 protein. The table shows about 39,000 distinct CDR3 sequences, with about a third occurring only once. Sequencing used PBMCs, obtained before treatment. The origin of the receptors is a male donor with gallbladder cancer. The CDR3 runs from the conserved cysteine through the conserved F or W. D genes are given only for firm matches. The size field is filled for only some rows; it gives once, few, many or a size class.

J gene	D gene	clone size	V gene	CDR3 protein	CDR3 DNA
TRBJ2-1	-	-	TRBV20-1	CSGFRNEQFF	TGCAGTGGGTTTAGAAACGAGCAGTTCTTC
TRBJ1-2	TRBD1	many	TRBV5-1	CASRSGQNNYGYTF	TGCGCCAGCAGATCGGGACAGAATAACTATGGCTACACCTTC
TRBJ2-3	TRBD2	few	TRBV6-2/TRBV6-3	CASTRAGTITDTQYF	TGTGCCAGCACCCGAGCCGGGACTATCACAGATACGCAGTATTTT
TRBJ1-5	-	many	TRBV7-2	CASSYQAYNQPQHF	TGTGCCAGCAGCTATCAGGCTTACAATCAGCCCCAGCATTTT
TRBJ1-6	-	many	TRBV27	CASSLRTGDNSPLHF	TGTGCCAGCAGTTTAAGGACGGGGGATAATTCACCCCTCCACTTT
TRBJ2-5	TRBD1	many	TRBV19	CASSISGQGAHETQYF	TGTGCCAGTAGTATATCTGGACAGGGGGCGCACGAGACCCAGTACTTC
TRBJ1-6	TRBD1	-	TRBV20-1	CSAPKSGQRNSPLHF	TGCAGTGCACCTAAATCGGGACAGAGGAATTCACCCCTCCACTTT
TRBJ2-6	-	-	TRBV2	CATSDTRRSGANVLTF	TGTGCCACCAGTGATACCAGAAGGTCTGGGGCCAACGTCCTGACTTTC
TRBJ2-2	-	many	TRBV20-1	CSARRAGNTGELFF	TGCAGTGCTAGGAGAGCTGGGAACACCGGGGAGCTGTTTTTT
TRBJ2-3	TRBD2	-	TRBV3-1	CASSRSGAGRSTDTQYF	TGTGCCAGCAGCCGAAGTGGAGCGGGGCGGAGCACAGATACGCAGTATTTT
TRBJ1-5	-	-	TRBV29-1	CSVAGDNSNQPQHF	TGCAGCGTTGCCGGGGATAATAGCAATCAGCCCCAGCATTTT
TRBJ2-5	TRBD1	many	TRBV10-2	CASKGQPQETQYF	TGCGCCAGCAAGGGACAGCCCCAAGAGACCCAGTACTTC
TRBJ2-1	-	many	TRBV3-1	CASSQDSRDNEQFF	TGTGCCAGCAGCCAAGATTCTAGGGACAATGAGCAGTTCTTC
TRBJ2-6	-	many	TRBV21-1	CASSNHTGGDSGANVLTF	TGTGCCAGCAGCAATCATACAGGGGGCGACTCTGGGGCCAACGTCCTGACTTTC
TRBJ1-1	TRBD1	many	TRBV5-1	CASSPGQGLGAFF	TGCGCCAGCAGCCCGGGACAGGGGTTAGGAGCTTTCTTT
TRBJ1-6	-	-	TRBV7-2	CASSLEPGFYNSPLHF	TGTGCCAGCAGCTTAGAGCCTGGGTTTTATAATTCACCCCTCCACTTT
TRBJ2-6	-	-	TRBV29-1	CSVEDRRGSGANVLTF	TGCAGCGTTGAAGATCGGCGAGGGTCTGGGGCCAACGTCCTGACTTTC
TRBJ2-7	-	many	TRBV7-7	CASSLSSGFEQYF	TGTGCCAGCAGCTTATCTTCAGGGTTCGAGCAGTACTTC
TRBJ2-1	TRBD2	many	TRBV29-1	CSGNSGRSEQFF	TGCAGCGGGAATAGCGGGAGGTCTGAGCAGTTCTTC
TRBJ2-1	-	-	TRBV6-2/TRBV6-3	CASSRQADYNEQFF	TGTGCCAGCAGTAGACAAGCAGACTACAATGAGCAGTTCTTC